This T cell receptor (beta chain) was captured in a study of neurological immune-mediated disorders. TCRdb recomputed calls from the 5' RACE reads with MiXCR, one row per CDR3 protein. This table has more than 75,000 distinct CDR3 sequences, approximately 5% appearing once. At least ten counts were recorded for this clonotype. Per the germline V gene, CDR1 is DFQATT and CDR2 is SNEGSKA (reference sequence). The CDR3 has 16 residues. Trimming left V 3 bases short and J 1 base short, with 17 bases between. The chain couples TRBV20-1 to TRBJ2-3; weak D call: TRBD2 (7 bases). The sequencing input was PBMCs. The clonotype was recovered from a woman aged 30 to 39 with multiple sclerosis. CDR3: CSARRGHREGTDTQYF. The CDR3 DNA sequence: TGCAGTGCTAGGCGGGGGCACCGGGAGGGCACAGATACGCAGTATTTT.